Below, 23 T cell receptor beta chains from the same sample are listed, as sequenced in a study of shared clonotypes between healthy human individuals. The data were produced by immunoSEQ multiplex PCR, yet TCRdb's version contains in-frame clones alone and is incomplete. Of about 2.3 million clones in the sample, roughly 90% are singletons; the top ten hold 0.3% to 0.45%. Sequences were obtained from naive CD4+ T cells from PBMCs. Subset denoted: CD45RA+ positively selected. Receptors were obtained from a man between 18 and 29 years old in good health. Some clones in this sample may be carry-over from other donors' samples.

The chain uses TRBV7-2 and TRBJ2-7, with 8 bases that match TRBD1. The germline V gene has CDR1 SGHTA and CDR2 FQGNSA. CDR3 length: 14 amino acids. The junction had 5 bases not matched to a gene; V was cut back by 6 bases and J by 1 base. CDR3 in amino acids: CASRDRGSSYEQYF. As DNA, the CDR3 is TGTGCCAGCAGAGACAGGGGCTCTTCCTACGAGCAGTACTTC.

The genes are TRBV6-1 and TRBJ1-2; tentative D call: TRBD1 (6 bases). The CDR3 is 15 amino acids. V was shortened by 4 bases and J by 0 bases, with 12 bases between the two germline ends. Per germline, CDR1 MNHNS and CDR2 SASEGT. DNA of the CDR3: TGTGCCAGCAGTGTCCGGGACAAAGCTAACTATGGCTACACCTTC. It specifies CASSVRDKANYGYTF.

The CDR3 loop is CASGLVRGTGGLNYGYTF. In nucleotides, the CDR3 is TGTGCTAGTGGTTTGGTACGCGGGACAGGGGGCCTAAACTATGGCTACACCTTC. The chain joins TRBV12-5 to TRBJ1-2; 12 nucleotides agree with TRBD1. V was pared by 0 bases and J by 2 bases, with 7 bases of the junction left unmatched. Germline V gene data show CDR1 as LGHNT and CDR2 as FRNRAP. The CDR3 spans 18 residues.

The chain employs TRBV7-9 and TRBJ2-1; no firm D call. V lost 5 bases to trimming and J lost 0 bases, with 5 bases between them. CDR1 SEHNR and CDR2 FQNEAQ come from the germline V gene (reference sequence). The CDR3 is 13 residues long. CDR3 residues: CASSPRSYNEQFF. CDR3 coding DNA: TGTGCCAGCAGCCCCCGCTCCTACAATGAGCAGTTCTTC.

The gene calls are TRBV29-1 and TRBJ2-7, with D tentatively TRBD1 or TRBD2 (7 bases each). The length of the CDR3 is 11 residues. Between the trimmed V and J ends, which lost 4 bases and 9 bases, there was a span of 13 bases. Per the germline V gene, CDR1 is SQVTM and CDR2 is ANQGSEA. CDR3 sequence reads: CSVGVRGGQYF. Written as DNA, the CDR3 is TGCAGCGTTGGGGTCAGGGGGGGGCAGTACTTC.

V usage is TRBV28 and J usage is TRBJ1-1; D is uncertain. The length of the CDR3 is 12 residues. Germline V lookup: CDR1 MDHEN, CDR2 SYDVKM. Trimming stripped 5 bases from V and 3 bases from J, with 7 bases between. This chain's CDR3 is CASSTKYTEAFF. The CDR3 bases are TGTGCCAGCAGTACAAAGTACACTGAAGCTTTCTTT.

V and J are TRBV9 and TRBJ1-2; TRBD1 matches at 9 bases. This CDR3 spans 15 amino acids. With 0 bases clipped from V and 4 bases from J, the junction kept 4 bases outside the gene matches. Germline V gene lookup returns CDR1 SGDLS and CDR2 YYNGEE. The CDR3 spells CASSVGGTGSYGYTF. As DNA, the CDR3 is TGTGCCAGCAGCGTAGGTGGGACAGGGAGCTATGGCTACACCTTC. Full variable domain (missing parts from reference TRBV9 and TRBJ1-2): DSGVTQTPKHLITATGQRVTLRCSPRSGDLSVYWYQQSLDQGLQFLIQYYNGEERAKGNILERFSAQQFPDLHSELNLSSLELGDSALYFCASSVGGTGSYGYTFGSGTRLTVV.

The CDR3 nucleotides read TGCGCCAGCAAGGAGGGATTGGTCCCAGATACGCAGTATTTT. Its translation is CASKEGLVPDTQYF. This chain uses TRBV5-1 with TRBJ2-3, with D possibly being TRBD2 (6 bases). CDR1 SGHRS and CDR2 YFSETQ come from the germline V gene. The V gene lost 6 bases and the J gene lost 4 bases, with 15 bases spanning the gap. The CDR3 spans 14 residues. The whole variable domain, remainder taken from reference TRBV5-1 and TRBJ2-3, is KAGVTQTPRYLIKTRGQQVTLSCSPISGHRSVSWYQQTPGQGLQFLFEYFSETQRNKGNFPGRFSGRQFSNSRSEMNVSTLELGDSALYLCASKEGLVPDTQYFGPGTRLTVL.

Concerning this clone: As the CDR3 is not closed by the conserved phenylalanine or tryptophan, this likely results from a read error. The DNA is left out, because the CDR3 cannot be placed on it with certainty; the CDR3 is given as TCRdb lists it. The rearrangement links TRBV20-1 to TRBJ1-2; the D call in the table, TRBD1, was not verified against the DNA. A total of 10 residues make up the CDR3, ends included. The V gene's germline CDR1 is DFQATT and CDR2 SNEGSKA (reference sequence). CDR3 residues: CSIGTGGLVL.

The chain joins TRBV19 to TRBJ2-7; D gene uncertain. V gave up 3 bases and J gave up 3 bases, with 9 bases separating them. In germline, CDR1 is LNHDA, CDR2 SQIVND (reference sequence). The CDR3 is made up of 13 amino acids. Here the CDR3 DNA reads TGTGCCAGTAGTATCTCGGGTCTCTACGAGCAGTACTTC. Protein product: CASSISGLYEQYF.

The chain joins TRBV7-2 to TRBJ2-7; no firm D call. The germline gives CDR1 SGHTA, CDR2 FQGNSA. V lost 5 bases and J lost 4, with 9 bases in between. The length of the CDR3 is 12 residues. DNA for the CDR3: TGTGCCAGCAGCCGTTTAGGTTACGAGCAGTACTTC. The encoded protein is CASSRLGYEQYF.

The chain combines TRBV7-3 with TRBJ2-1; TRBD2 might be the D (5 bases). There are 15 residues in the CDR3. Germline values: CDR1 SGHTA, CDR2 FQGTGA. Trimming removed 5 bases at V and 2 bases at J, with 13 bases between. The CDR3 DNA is TGTGCCAGCAGCGCGCAAACTAGGACCTACAATGAGCAGTTCTTC. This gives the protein CASSAQTRTYNEQFF. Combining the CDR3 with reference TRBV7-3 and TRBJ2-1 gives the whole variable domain GAGVSQTPSNKVTEKGKYVELRCDPISGHTALYWYRQSLGQGPEFLIYFQGTGAADDSGLPNDRFFAVRPEGSVSTLKIQRTERGDSAVYLCASSAQTRTYNEQFFGPGTRLTVL.

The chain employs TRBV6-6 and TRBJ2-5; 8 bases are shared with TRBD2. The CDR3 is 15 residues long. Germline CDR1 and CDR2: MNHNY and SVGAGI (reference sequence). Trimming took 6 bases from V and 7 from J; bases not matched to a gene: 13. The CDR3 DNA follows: TGTGCCAGCAGGGGACCCGGGACTAGTGGAGGGACCCAGTACTTC. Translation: CASRGPGTSGGTQYF.

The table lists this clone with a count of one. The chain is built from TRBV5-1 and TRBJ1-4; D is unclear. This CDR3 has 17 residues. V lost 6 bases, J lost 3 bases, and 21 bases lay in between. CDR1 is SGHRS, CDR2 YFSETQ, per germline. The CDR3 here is CASTQVAGVRSNEKLFF. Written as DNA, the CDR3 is TGCGCCAGCACCCAGGTGGCCGGAGTCAGATCTAATGAAAAACTGTTTTTT.

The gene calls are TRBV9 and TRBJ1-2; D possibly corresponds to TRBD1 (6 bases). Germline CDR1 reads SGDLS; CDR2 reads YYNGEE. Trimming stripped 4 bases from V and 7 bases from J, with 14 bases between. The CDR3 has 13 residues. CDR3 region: CASSTKDRSGYTF. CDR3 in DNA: TGTGCCAGCAGCACTAAAGACAGGTCTGGCTACACCTTC.

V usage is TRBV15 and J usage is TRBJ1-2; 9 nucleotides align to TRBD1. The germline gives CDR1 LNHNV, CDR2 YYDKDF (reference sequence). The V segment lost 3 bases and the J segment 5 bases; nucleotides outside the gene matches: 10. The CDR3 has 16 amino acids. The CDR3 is CATSRAPDRGLYGYTF. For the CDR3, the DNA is TGTGCCACCAGCAGGGCTCCGGACAGGGGCTTATATGGCTACACCTTC.

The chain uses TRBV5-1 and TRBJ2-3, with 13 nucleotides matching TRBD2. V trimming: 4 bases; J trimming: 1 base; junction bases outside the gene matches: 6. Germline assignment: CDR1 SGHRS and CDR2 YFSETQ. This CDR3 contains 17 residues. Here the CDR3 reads CASSQNGLAGGTDTQYF. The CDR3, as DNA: TGCGCCAGCAGCCAGAATGGACTAGCGGGAGGCACAGATACGCAGTATTTT.

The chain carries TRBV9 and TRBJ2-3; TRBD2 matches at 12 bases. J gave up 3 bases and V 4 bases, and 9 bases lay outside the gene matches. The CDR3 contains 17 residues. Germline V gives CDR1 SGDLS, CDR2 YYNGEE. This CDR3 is CASSLSGLAGRTDTQYF. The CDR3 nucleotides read TGTGCCAGCAGCCTCTCAGGACTAGCGGGGAGGACAGATACGCAGTATTTT.

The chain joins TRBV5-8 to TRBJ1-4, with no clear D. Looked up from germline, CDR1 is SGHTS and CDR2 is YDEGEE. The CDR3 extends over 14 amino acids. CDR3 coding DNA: TGTGCGCAGTCGAGTGGGCACCGTCTGGAAAAACTGTTTTTT. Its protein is CAQSSGHRLEKLFF.

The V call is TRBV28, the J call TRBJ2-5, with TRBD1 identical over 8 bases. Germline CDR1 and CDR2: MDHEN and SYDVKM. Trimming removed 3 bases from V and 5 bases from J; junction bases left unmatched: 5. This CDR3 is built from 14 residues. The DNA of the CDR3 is TGTGCCAGCAGTTTGGCAGGGGACAGGGAGACCCAGTACTTC. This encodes CASSLAGDRETQYF.

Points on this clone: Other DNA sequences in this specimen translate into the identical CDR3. CDR3 region: CASSYEGDTQYF. CDR3 coding DNA: TGCGCCAGCAGCTACGAGGGAGATACGCAGTATTTT. This chain uses TRBV5-1 with TRBJ2-3; D possibly corresponds to TRBD2 (5 bases). CDR1 and CDR2 from the germline V gene are SGHRS and YFSETQ. The CDR3 totals 12 residues. V lost 3 bases and J lost 5, with 7 bases in between.

The CDR3 protein is CASSFGLGEETQYF. In DNA, the CDR3 is TGTGCCAGCAGCTTCGGACTGGGTGAAGAGACCCAGTACTTC. This chain joins TRBV7-2 and TRBJ2-5; D is possibly TRBD2 (5 bases). CDR1 and CDR2 (germline): SGHTA, FQGNSA. Trimming stripped 3 bases from V and 3 bases from J, with 11 bases between. CDR3 length: 14 amino acids.

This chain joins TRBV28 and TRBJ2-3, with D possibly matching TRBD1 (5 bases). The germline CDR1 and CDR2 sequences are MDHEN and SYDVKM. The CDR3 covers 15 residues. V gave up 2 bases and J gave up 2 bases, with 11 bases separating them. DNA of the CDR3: TGTGCCAGCAGTTTACCCGACAGTTACACAGATACGCAGTATTTT. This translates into CASSLPDSYTDTQYF.